The clone carrying this TCR beta chain was detected many times. Its specificity is unknown. The sample belongs to a study of naive and memory T cell subsets. After CD4 positive bead selection, the CD4-negative fraction gave CD8 T cells. Study conclusions and caveats: Naive repertoires, especially CD8, held a few larger clonotypes, possibly memory cells re-expressing CD45RA. Over 85% of naive TCR sequences appeared only once, unlike memory subsets.

Both TRBC1 and TRBC2 were covered by a beta constant-region primer of two equimolar oligonucleotides. Four rounds of PCR amplified the ligated cDNA using nested alpha and beta constant-region primers plus SP2. Ligation attached a single-stranded oligonucleotide with a 12-nucleotide UMI and the SP2 primer to the cDNA 3' end. TCRdb reanalysed the UMI-ligation and nested PCR reads using MiXCR and keeps one entry per CDR3 protein. This sample has 99,000 or so distinct CDR3 sequences, with about 14% found just once. This CDR3 is built from 14 residues. V lost 0 bases and J lost 4, with 7 bases in between. Germline V gene sequence: CDR1 SEHNR, CDR2 FQNEAQ (reference sequence).

Sequencing was performed on naive CD8+ T cells from blood. The clonotype was recovered from a human donor in good health. The chain joins TRBV7-9 to TRBJ1-5; no clear D gene. Written as DNA, the CDR3 is TGTGCCAGCAGCTTAGCGGGCGGAAATCAGCCCCAGCATTTT. Translation: CASSLAGGNQPQHF.